This TCR beta chain was captured by sequencing in a study of T cell responses to AZD1222 COVID-19 vaccine. Study conclusions and caveats: The reported proportion of spike-specific TCRs targeting unmutated variant regions was nearly half. Breadth and depth of Spike-specific TCRs rose after two AZD1222 doses.

V lost 7 bases, J lost 0 bases, and 7 bases stayed unmatched. The germline CDR1 and CDR2 sequences are SGHTS and YDEGEE. CDR3 size: 15 residues. In the case of this clone: Its antigen is still unknown.

Profiling relied on immunoSEQ multiplex PCR, and the TCRdb table lists in-frame clones only, not all of them. The sample has 150,000 or so clones; about 91% are singletons. V and J are TRBV5-8 and TRBJ1-3; 7 nucleotides align to TRBD1. This TCR was recovered from an adult in good health. Source: peripheral blood, taken on day 0 of AZD1222 vaccination. CDR3 protein: CASGSGTVSGNTIYF. The DNA for the CDR3 is TGTGCCAGCGGATCCGGGACAGTCTCTGGAAACACCATATATTTT. The complete variable domain, with remaining parts taken from reference TRBV5-8 and TRBJ1-3, reads EAGVTQSPTHLIKTRGQQATLRCSPISGHTSVYWYQQALGLGLQFLLWYDEGEERNRGNFPPRFSGRQFPNYSSELNVNALELEDSALYLCASGSGTVSGNTIYFGEGSWLTVV.